This T cell receptor beta chain was obtained from a study of blood T cell repertoires in COVID-19. Profiling relied on immunoSEQ multiplex PCR, and the TCRdb table lists in-frame clones only, not all of them. There are approximately 61,000 clones in the sample; almost 90% occur only once, and approximately 17% lies in the top ten. The CDR3 consists of 15 residues. The germline V gene encodes CDR1 DFQATT and CDR2 SNEGSKA (reference sequence). Losses at the gene ends were 3 bases for V and 6 bases for J; bases not matched to a gene: 9. Material for sequencing was peripheral blood. This sequence joins TRBV20-1 and TRBJ2-7; 12 positions agree with TRBD1. This TCR derives from a woman aged 80 or over with active COVID-19. This chain's CDR3 is CSASGPGQGAREQYF. DNA for the CDR3: TGCAGTGCTAGTGGCCCGGGACAGGGGGCTCGCGAGCAGTACTTC.